The source of this TCR beta chain is a study of regulatory T cells in long-lasting Graves disease. Whole-study results and caveats: Persistent disease favored TRBV28, TRBJ1-2 and TRBJ2-5.

The time point: newly diagnosed GD, antithyroid drugs for less than 3 months. RNA isolated from PBMCs was used to make the TCR library. CDR1 and CDR2 from the germline V gene are SGHTS and YDEGEE. This CDR3 has 19 amino acids. After removal of 3 bases from V and 3 bases from J, the junction contained 21 bases not matched to a gene. Building of the TCR beta libraries involved iRepertoire HTBI primers and Arm-PCR of CDR3 regions. Original processing methods: Overall, samples carried 62 TRBV and more than 13 TRBJ segments. TCRdb processed the multiplex PCR reads anew with MiXCR; each CDR3 protein has one entry. The V and J calls and clone size are TCRdb's, not the authors'. The top ten clones hold about a quarter of a sample with 420,000 or so distinct CDR3 sequences, 16% of them seen once. This clonotype was seen only a few times. Its target is not known. The same sample was also studied in work on T cells in Graves' hyperthyroidism and ophthalmopathy. That report notes: A median around six months before onset, the model predicted ophthalmopathy.

The sequence was collected from a woman under 30 with Graves disease. The V gene is TRBV5-8, the J gene TRBJ2-7; 7 positions agree with TRBD1. This specimen consisted of peripheral blood mononuclear cells (PBMCs), obtained at new diagnosis, from a patient treated with antithyroid drugs. The CDR3 loop is CASSSGVGQKEGIGYEQYF. The CDR3 DNA follows: TGTGCCAGCAGCTCTGGAGTGGGACAGAAAGAAGGTATAGGCTACGAGCAGTACTTC.